The 15 T cell receptor beta chains in this list originate from one sample, sequenced in a study of T cells in Graves' hyperthyroidism and ophthalmopathy (dated by TCRdb to the late 2010s). Libraries were constructed by multiplex PCR. Sequencing used an Illumina HiSeq 2000. The TCR beta CDR3 regions were amplified from RNA transcripts. A first-round RT-PCR of the TCR CDR3 used the HTBI primer set with the Qiagen OneStep RT-PCR kit. In TCRdb, the public reads were trimmed at Q25 with fastp and aligned with MiXCR, with productive beta chains retained. Every CDR3 protein is listed once, alongside the most common genes and DNA of its rows. The sample profile shows around 440,000 distinct CDR3 sequences; approximately 14% of them were found once. 12% to 15% of the sample is taken by the ten largest. Sample: blood. Receptors were obtained from a woman younger than 30 with Graves' hyperthyroidism.

There are many counts of this clonotype. This sequence joins TRBV20-1 and TRBJ2-7; possibly TRBD1 for D (6 bases). CDR1 and CDR2 (germline): DFQATT, SNEGSKA (reference sequence). The CDR3 is 13 residues long. The germline V and J ends were trimmed by 5 bases and 6 bases, with 17 bases remaining between them. The CDR3 is CSAERPDRAEQYF. CDR3 in DNA: TGCAGTGCTGAACGGCCGGACAGAGCCGAGCAGTACTTC.

This clonotype was counted many times. This chain links TRBV7-8 with TRBJ1-5; D gene unclear. CDR3 length: 15 amino acids. CDR1 and CDR2 (germline): SGHVS, FQNEAQ. Deletions cut 3 bases from V and 2 bases from J, with 11 bases between. In DNA form, the CDR3 reads TGTGCCAGCAGCTTCTACACCGGGGGCAATCAGCCCCAGCATTTT. It yields the protein CASSFYTGGNQPQHF.

Points on this clonotype: A read error may be the cause here, since a much bigger clone is one base away. V and J are TRBV3-2 and TRBJ2-3. TRBV3-2 constitutes a pseudogene. This CDR3 contains 16 residues. DNA for the CDR3: TGTGCCAGCAGCCAAGATTTTGGCTCCTCCACAGATGCGCAGTATTTT. Translation: CASSQDFGSSTDAQYF.

This clonotype was counted ten times or more. The J gene is TRBJ2-5, the V gene TRBV7-2, with D unresolved. There are 16 residues in the CDR3. CDR1 and CDR2 from the germline V gene are SGHTA and FQGNSA. V shed 1 base and J shed 5 bases, with 17 bases lying between them. The CDR3 nucleotides are TGTGCCAGCAGCTTAGTGGACCGTATGGACGCGGAGACCCAGTACTTC. Translating gives CASSLVDRMDAETQYF.

The chain uses TRBV5-6 and TRBJ2-7; 7 nucleotides agree with TRBD2. With V trimmed by 4 bases and J by 0 bases, 10 bases remained unmatched. Per germline, CDR1 SGHDT and CDR2 YYEEEE. The CDR3 runs to 16 residues. CDR3 loop: CASSRGLAGASYEQYF. The CDR3, as DNA: TGTGCCAGCAGCAGAGGACTCGCGGGAGCCTCCTACGAGCAGTACTTC.

The J gene is TRBJ1-6, the V gene TRBV10-2, with D tentatively TRBD1 (5 bases). V was pared by 4 bases and J by 7 bases, with 8 bases between. This CDR3 region has 13 residues. In germline, CDR1 is WSHSY, CDR2 SAAADI. The CDR3 DNA reads TGCGCCAGCAGTGGGGGCTCCAATTCACCCCTCCACTTT. Protein sequence: CASSGGSNSPLHF.

This chain links TRBV11-2 with TRBJ1-6, with 9 bases fitting TRBD1. Losses at the gene ends were 1 base for V and 10 bases for J; bases not matched to a gene: 11. Germline V gives CDR1 SGHAT, CDR2 FQNNGV. The CDR3 has 17 amino acids. Here the CDR3 DNA reads TGTGCCAGCAGCTTAGGGATTTACAGGGGGCGAGGCTCACCCCTCCACTTT. As protein: CASSLGIYRGRGSPLHF.

This rearrangement joins TRBV18 to TRBJ2-7; TRBD2 matches 7 bases. This CDR3 region has 16 residues. Trimming at V came to 3 bases and at J to 0 bases, leaving 8 bases not matched to a gene. Germline-derived CDR1 and CDR2 are KGHSH and LQKENI. CDR3 sequence reads: CASSPVLAYLSYEQYF. For the CDR3, the DNA is TGTGCCAGCTCACCTGTACTAGCGTATCTCTCCTACGAGCAGTACTTC.

The chain combines TRBV3-2 with TRBJ2-5; the table assigns TRBD2, which was not confirmed against the DNA. TRBV3-2 is a known pseudogene. CDR3 length: 18 amino acids. The chain's CDR3 is CASSQVRTSGGCQETQYF. Here the CDR3 DNA reads TGTGCCAGCAGCCAAGTTCGGACTAGCGGGGGTTGCCAAGAGACCCAGTACTTC.

This clonotype appeared many times. CDR3 residues: CASSATGGAGNTIYF. CDR3 DNA sequence: TGTGCCAGCAGTGCGACAGGGGGAGCAGGAAACACCATATATTTT. The V call is TRBV12-3 or TRBV12-4, the J call TRBJ1-3, with 9 bases aligning to TRBD1. The CDR3 loop spans 15 amino acids. With V trimmed by 5 bases and J by 4 bases, 6 bases remained unmatched.

This clonotype is labeled as medium-sized. The V gene is TRBV19, the J gene TRBJ1-2; D uncertain. The length of the CDR3 is 14 residues. CDR1 LNHDA and CDR2 SQIVND come from the germline V gene (reference sequence). V was pared by 6 bases and J by 7 bases, with 18 bases between. The CDR3: CASSLEGVTGGYTF. The CDR3 region has the DNA TGTGCCAGTAGCCTCGAGGGAGTTACTGGTGGCTACACCTTC.

The V call is TRBV6-1, the J call TRBJ2-5; 8 nucleotides match TRBD1. CDR3 size: 15 residues. CDR1 MNHNS and CDR2 SASEGT come from the germline V gene. V lost 5 bases to trimming and J lost 5 bases; unmatched junction nucleotides: 10. CDR3 DNA sequence: TGTGCCAGCAGTCCGGACAGGGCCAGCACCGAGACCCAGTACTTC. This codes for CASSPDRASTETQYF.

The table lists this clonotype with a few counts. Germline is not matched at one junction end, which may reflect a read error. This rearrangement joins TRBV5-8 to TRBJ2-2; 7 bases map to TRBD2. The germline gives CDR1 SGHTS, CDR2 YDEGEE. The length of the CDR3 is 15 residues. For the CDR3, the DNA is TGTGCCAGCACCCGGGGGGAGGGGAACACCGGGAAGCTGTTTTTT. Amino acid sequence: CASTRGEGNTGKLFF. Variable domain in full (rest from reference TRBV5-8 and TRBJ2-2): EAGVTQSPTHLIKTRGQQATLRCSPISGHTSVYWYQQALGLGLQFLLWYDEGEERNRGNFPPRFSGRQFPNYSSELNVNALELEDSALYLCASTRGEGNTGKLFFGEGSRLTVL.

This clonotype has a count of ten or more. This chain connects TRBV5-1 to TRBJ2-1; 7 bases fit TRBD2. The CDR3 sequence is 15 residues long. Germline loops: CDR1 SGHRS, CDR2 YFSETQ. The V gene end was trimmed by 4 bases and the J gene end by 4 bases; junction bases not matched to a gene: 8. The CDR3 bases are TGCGCCAGCAGCCGGGGGTCTAGCGGTTACAATGAGCAGTTCTTC. Protein sequence: CASSRGSSGYNEQFF.

This clonotype has a handful of counts. One base away lies a much larger clone, so this may be a sequencing read error. This rearrangement joins TRBV28 to TRBJ1-1, with no clear D. Per the germline V gene, CDR1 is MDHEN and CDR2 is SYDVKM. This CDR3 contains 11 residues. The CDR3 is CACSLAGEAFF. The CDR3 DNA follows: TGTGCCTGCAGTTTGGCCGGAGAAGCTTTCTTT.